The present TCR beta chain was sequenced within a study of blood T cell repertoires in COVID-19. V was shortened by 3 bases and J by 2 bases, with 8 bases between the two germline ends. Germline V gene data show CDR1 as DFQATT and CDR2 as SNEGSKA (reference sequence). This CDR3 is built from 13 residues. The method was immunoSEQ multiplex PCR; TCRdb's version includes in-frame clones alone and lacks a portion of them. The data show about 92,000 clones, approximately 88% seen once. The clonotype was recovered from a woman aged 55-70 years with COVID-19, enrolled during active disease. V and J are TRBV20-1 and TRBJ1-5, with TRBD1 as a possible D gene (5 bases). The sequenced material came from peripheral blood. In nucleotides, the CDR3 is TGCAGTGCTAGTAGGGGCGGCAATCAGCCCCAGCATTTT. It specifies CSASRGGNQPQHF.